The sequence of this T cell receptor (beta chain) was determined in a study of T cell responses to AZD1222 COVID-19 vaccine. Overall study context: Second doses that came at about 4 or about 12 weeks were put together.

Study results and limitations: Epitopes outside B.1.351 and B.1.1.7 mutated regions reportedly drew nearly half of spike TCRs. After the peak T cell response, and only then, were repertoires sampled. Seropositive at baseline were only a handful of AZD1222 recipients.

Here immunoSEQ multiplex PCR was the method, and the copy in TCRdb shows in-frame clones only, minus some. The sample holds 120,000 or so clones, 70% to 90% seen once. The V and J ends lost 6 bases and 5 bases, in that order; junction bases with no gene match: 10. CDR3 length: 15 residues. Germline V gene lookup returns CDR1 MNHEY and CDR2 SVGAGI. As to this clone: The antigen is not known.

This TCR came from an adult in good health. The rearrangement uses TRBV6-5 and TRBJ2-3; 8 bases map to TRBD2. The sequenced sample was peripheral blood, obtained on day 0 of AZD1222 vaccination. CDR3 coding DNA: TGTGCCAGCAGCTGGGAGCGGGAGCTAGGAGATACGCAGTATTTT. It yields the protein CASSWERELGDTQYF.